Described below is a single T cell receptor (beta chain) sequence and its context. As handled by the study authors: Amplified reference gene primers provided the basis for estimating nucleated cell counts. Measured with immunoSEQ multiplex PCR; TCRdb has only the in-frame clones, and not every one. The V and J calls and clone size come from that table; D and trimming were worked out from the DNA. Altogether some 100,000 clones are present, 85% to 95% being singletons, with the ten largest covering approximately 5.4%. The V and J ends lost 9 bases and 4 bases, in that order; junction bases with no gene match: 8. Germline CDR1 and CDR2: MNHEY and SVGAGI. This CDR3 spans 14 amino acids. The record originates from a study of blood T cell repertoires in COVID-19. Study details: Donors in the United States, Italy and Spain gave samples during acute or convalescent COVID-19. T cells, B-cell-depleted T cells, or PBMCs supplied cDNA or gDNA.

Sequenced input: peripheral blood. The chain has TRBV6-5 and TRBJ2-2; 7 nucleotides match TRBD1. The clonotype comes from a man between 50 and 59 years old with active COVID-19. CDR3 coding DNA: TGTGCCAGTTATCCAGGGGGTAGCACCGGGGAGCTGTTTTTT. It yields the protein CASYPGGSTGELFF.